This T cell receptor (beta chain) was identified in a study of shared clonotypes between healthy human individuals. Findings of the study overall: In this cohort, only blood was sampled, and tissue repertoires likely differ.

CDR1 and CDR2 from the germline V gene are MDHEN and SYDVKM. This CDR3 spans 17 amino acids. Unmatched junction bases numbered 7, after V lost 1 base and J lost 5 bases. The repertoire was sequenced with immunoSEQ multiplex PCR; TCRdb's copy has only in-frame clones and lacks some. The table has fewer than 1.6 million clones, approximately 98.5% seen once. With respect to this clone: Its antigen is not identified.

The clonotype comes from a man younger than 40 in good health. This chain uses TRBV28 with TRBJ2-7, with TRBD2 identical over 14 bases. Input material: naive CD4+ T cells sorted from blood. Subset specified: CD45RA+ positively selected. CDR3 protein: CASSLSTGTSGSHEQYF. For the CDR3, the DNA is TGTGCCAGCAGTTTATCCACCGGGACTAGCGGGAGTCACGAGCAGTACTTC.